The source of this TCR beta chain is a study of CD8 T cells in Susac syndrome. The CDR3 sequence is 14 residues long. V lost 8 bases and J lost 2, with 12 bases in between. A quantity of about 0.5 to 1 ug RNA underwent reverse transcription using random hexamers. TCRdb analysed the immunoSEQ multiplex PCR reads with MiXCR anew, one entry per CDR3 protein. Here the sample spans more than 250,000 distinct CDR3 sequences, about 91% being singletons. This TCR came from a human donor with multiple sclerosis. The specimen was CD4+ T cells from PBMCs. The rearrangement links TRBV12-3 or TRBV12-4 to TRBJ2-2; D possibly corresponds to TRBD2 (5 bases). The CDR3 protein is CASGRGVNTGELFF. CDR3 sequence (DNA): TGTGCCAGCGGTCGGGGAGTTAACACCGGGGAGCTGTTTTTT.